A single sample gave rise to the 30 T cell receptor beta chains below, sequenced in a study of T cells in women clearing cervical HPV infection. The table came from immunoSEQ multiplex PCR; TCRdb's copy has only in-frame clones and leaves some out. This sample contains 25,000 to 30,000 clones. The sample comprised blood buffy coat. All receptors come from a woman aged 18-70 years with a cervical HPV16 infection that either progressed to CIN3+ or cleared (not recorded which).

This clone ranks as medium-sized in terms of frequency. The CDR3 end is not reached by the read, which stops 3 residues before it; the germline J gene fills it in. The chain joins TRBV7-3 to TRBJ2-2, with 8 positions matching TRBD2. With V trimmed by 5 bases and J by 8 bases, 16 bases remained unmatched. Germline V gene sequence: CDR1 SGHTA, CDR2 FQGTGA. The CDR3 totals 17 residues. CDR3 in amino acids: CASSTLPTGGRTGELFF. CDR3 DNA, as far as it was read: TGTGCCAGCAGCACGCTACCAACGGGCGGGAGGACGGGGGAG.

This clone is deemed medium-sized by its frequency. Read sequence stops 3 residues before the CDR3 end, and the germline J gene provides the missing end. The J gene is TRBJ2-1, the V gene TRBV18, with a possible D match to TRBD2 (6 bases). Germline loops: CDR1 KGHSH, CDR2 LQKENI. This CDR3 region has 11 residues. Trimming cost V 3 bases and J 9 bases, with 6 bases left between them. The chain's CDR3 is CASSPGGEQFF. The DNA read from the CDR3 is TGTGCCAGCTCACCGGGGGGTGAG.

On this clone itself: The read ends 3 residues before the CDR3 terminus; that terminus is restored from the germline J gene. The chain carries TRBV5-8 and TRBJ2-2; 9 bases map to TRBD1. V shed 0 bases, J shed 5 bases, and the junction held 2 bases outside the gene matches. Germline CDR1 reads SGHTS; CDR2 reads YDEGEE. The CDR3 is 15 residues long. The CDR3 sequence is CASSLGDRATGELFF. The DNA read from the CDR3 is TGTGCCAGCAGCTTGGGGGACAGGGCTACCGGGGAG.

Concerning this clone itself: The read ends 3 residues before the CDR3 terminus; that terminus is restored from the germline J gene. The rearrangement joins TRBV20-1 to TRBJ2-1; 15 nucleotides match TRBD2. The CDR3 extends over 16 amino acids. After removal of 3 bases from V and 7 bases from J, the junction contained 7 bases not matched to a gene. In germline, CDR1 is DFQATT, CDR2 SNEGSKA (reference sequence). The CDR3 loop is CSASFAGTSGRNEQFF. CDR3 bases read: TGCAGTGCTAGTTTCGCCGGGACTAGCGGGAGGAATGAG.

Remarks on this clone: The read ends 3 residues before the CDR3 terminus; that terminus is restored from the germline J gene. The J gene is TRBJ2-2, the V gene TRBV6-1; TRBD2 agrees at 8 bases. CDR3 length equals 15 residues. Germline loops: CDR1 MNHNS, CDR2 SASEGT. The CDR3 here is CASSEQRGSHEKLFF. The covered CDR3 bases are TGTGCCAGCAGTGAACAGCGGGGGTCCCATGAAAAG.

Worth noting for this clone: In the same sample, other DNA sequences code for this CDR3. The sequenced CDR3 bases are TGCAGTGCTGGGGGACTAGCAGAAAACATT. It codes for CSAGGLAENI. The entire CDR3 sequence reads CSAGGLAENIQYF. The chain links TRBV20-1 to TRBJ2-4, with 9 bases fitting TRBD2. The CDR3 end falls 3 residues outside the read, so it is completed with the germline J gene. CDR1 and CDR2 from the germline V gene are DFQATT and SNEGSKA (reference sequence). V dropped 5 bases and J dropped 5; count of bases not matched to a gene: 4. The CDR3 runs to 13 residues.

Concerning this clone itself: Read sequence stops 3 residues before the CDR3 end, and the germline J gene provides the missing end. This rearrangement joins TRBV30 to TRBJ2-3, with 10 positions matching TRBD1. Germline V gene sequence: CDR1 GTSNPN, CDR2 SVGIG (reference sequence). The CDR3 spans 16 residues. The CDR3 DNA, read in part, is TGTGCCTGGAGTTCCTCCGGGACAGGGGTTTCGCAGCCG. Translation: CAWSSSGTGVSQP. The full CDR3 protein is CAWSSSGTGVSQPQYF.

Comment on this clone: The sequenced fragment ends 3 residues before the CDR3 boundary, so the rest is inferred from the germline J gene. This sequence joins TRBV13 and TRBJ2-4; 9 bases map to TRBD2. The CDR3 is 14 amino acids. CDR1 and CDR2 (germline): PRHDT, FYEKMQ (reference sequence). Trimming took 7 bases from V and 9 from J; bases not matched to a gene: 10. The CDR3 bases that were read are TGTGCCAGCACCTCCATAGCGGGAGCGCGCATT. Translating it yields CASTSIAGARI. The entire CDR3 is CASTSIAGARIQYF.

Note on this clone: The DNA ends 3 residues before the CDR3 does, and the rest of the CDR3 is filled in from the germline J gene. The V gene is TRBV20-1, the J gene TRBJ1-2; maybe TRBD1 (5 bases). Germline V lookup: CDR1 DFQATT, CDR2 SNEGSKA (reference sequence). V was shortened by 5 bases and J by 5 bases, with 18 bases between the two germline ends. CDR3 length: 14 amino acids. CDR3 DNA, as far as it was read: TGCAGTGCTCCCATGGTCCAGGGTGGGTATGGC. This gives the protein CSAPMVQGGYG. The CDR3 in its entirety is CSAPMVQGGYGYTF.

As for this clone: The CDR3 is cut off 3 residues early in the read; its end comes from the germline J gene. The genes are TRBV5-4 and TRBJ2-2; possibly TRBD2 for D (5 bases). Germline V gene data show CDR1 as SGHNT and CDR2 as YYREEE (reference sequence). V lost 4 bases and J lost 4, with 17 bases in between. The CDR3 has 16 residues. CDR3 sequence reads: CASSDTFTAVTGELFF. The CDR3 DNA, read in part, is TGTGCCAGCAGCGACACCTTTACAGCGGTCACCGGGGAG.

On this clone: The read stops 3 residues short of the end of the CDR3; the missing end is completed from the germline J gene. The chain couples TRBV30 to TRBJ1-2; D is ambiguous. Trimming shortened V by 2 bases and J by 6 bases, and 10 bases separated the two germline ends. The CDR3 runs to 12 residues. Germline CDR1 GTSNPN, CDR2 SVGIG (reference sequence). The CDR3 DNA, read in part, is TGTGCCTGGAGTAAAGGTACCCATGGC. This sequence encodes CAWSKGTHG. The complete CDR3 reads CAWSKGTHGYTF.

Concerning this clone: The CDR3 goes on 3 residues after the read ends, and that part is filled in from the germline J gene. The chain links TRBV11-2 to TRBJ2-1, with D hard to call. The germline gives CDR1 SGHAT, CDR2 FQNNGV. CDR3 size: 14 residues. Trimming shortened V by 1 base and J by 6 bases, and 10 bases separated the two germline ends. The part of the CDR3 DNA that was read is TGTGCCAGCAGCTTAGCGTCTCACTCCAATGAG. Its protein is CASSLASHSNE. The whole CDR3 sequence is CASSLASHSNEQFF.

A note on this clone: The read ends 3 residues shy of where the CDR3 ends; the end is completed using the germline J gene. J is TRBJ2-1 and V is TRBV20-1; D uncertain. The V and J ends lost 3 bases and 8 bases respectively, with 17 bases between them. Germline V gene sequence: CDR1 DFQATT, CDR2 SNEGSKA (reference sequence). The CDR3 runs 14 residues. CDR3 DNA, as far as it was read: TGCAGTGCTAGTTTCCAGTATAGTAGCTATGAG. The encoded protein is CSASFQYSSYE. The entire CDR3 reads CSASFQYSSYEQFF.

A word on this clone: From the germline J gene comes the end of the CDR3, since the read stops 3 residues before it. The chain has TRBV5-1 and TRBJ2-1, with D possibly being TRBD2 (6 bases). Germline V gene lookup returns CDR1 SGHRS and CDR2 YFSETQ. The CDR3 loop spans 11 amino acids. V was pared by 7 bases and J by 6 bases, with 8 bases between. This CDR3 is CASEEGNEQFF. The DNA read from the CDR3 is TGCGCCAGCGAGGAGGGCAATGAG.

Note on this clone: The sequence runs out 3 residues before the end of the CDR3; the remainder is reconstructed from the germline J gene. The chain recombines TRBV7-8 with TRBJ1-2; D might be TRBD1 (5 bases). V was shortened by 5 bases and J by 4 bases, with 11 bases between the two germline ends. This CDR3 spans 13 amino acids. CDR1 is SGHVS, CDR2 FQNEAQ, per germline. The CDR3 protein is CASSTGGTYGYTF. The sequenced CDR3 bases are TGTGCCAGCAGCACGGGGGGAACCTATGGC.

A note on this clone: The junction departs from the called germline gene at one end, perhaps through a read error. The read ends 3 residues before the CDR3 terminus; that terminus is restored from the germline J gene. Other DNA sequences in this sample translate to the same CDR3. The J gene is TRBJ1-3, the V gene TRBV5-1; 10 bases line up with TRBD1. The CDR3 extends over 15 amino acids. Germline-derived CDR1 and CDR2 are SGHRS and YFSETQ. The DNA read from the CDR3 is TGCGCCAGCAGCTTTGGCGGGACAGGGGTGAACACA. Its translation: CASSFGGTGVNT. The complete CDR3 sequence is CASSFGGTGVNTIYF. Using reference TRBV5-1 and TRBJ1-3 for the parts outside the CDR3, the full variable domain is KAGVTQTPRYLIKTRGQQVTLSCSPISGHRSVSWYQQTPGQGLQFLFEYFSETQRNKGNFPGRFSGRQFSNSRSEMNVSTLELGDSALYLCASSFGGTGVNTIYFGEGSWLTVV.

With regard to this clone: Read data end 3 residues before the CDR3 end; the end is taken from the germline J gene. The V call is TRBV2, the J call TRBJ1-2; a weak D match, TRBD1 (6 bases). This CDR3 has 15 amino acids. Looked up from germline, CDR1 is SNHLY and CDR2 is FYNNEI. The CDR3 DNA, read in part, is TGTGCCAGCAGTGAGCCTTTGGAGGGGACATCGGGC. Its protein is CASSEPLEGTSG. The whole CDR3 protein reads CASSEPLEGTSGYTF.

For this clone: Read coverage stops 3 residues before the CDR3 terminus; the germline J gene supplies the remainder. The J gene is TRBJ1-5, the V gene TRBV19; D is uncertain. Germline V gene sequence: CDR1 LNHDA, CDR2 SQIVND (reference sequence). V lost 5 bases and J 7 bases, leaving 21 bases between the germline ends. The CDR3 covers 16 residues. The CDR3 bases that were read are TGTGCCAGTAGTGCTTTGGGCCGAATATCGGGGCAGCCC. As protein: CASSALGRISGQP. The CDR3 in full is CASSALGRISGQPQHF.

As regards this clone: The read terminates 3 residues ahead of where the CDR3 ends, so the germline J gene completes it. The chain carries TRBV18 and TRBJ1-2, with D unresolved. The CDR3 runs to 18 residues. The germline CDR1 and CDR2 sequences are KGHSH and LQKENI. The CDR3 spells CASSPIDQSASSYNDYTF. Incomplete CDR3 DNA: TGTGCCAGCTCACCAATCGACCAGAGCGCGAGCTCCTACAATGAC.

Notes on this clone: The sequence runs out 3 residues before the end of the CDR3; the remainder is reconstructed from the germline J gene. The rearrangement links TRBV7-2 to TRBJ2-1; 9 nucleotides align to TRBD2. CDR1 and CDR2 from the germline V gene are SGHTA and FQGNSA. The CDR3 is made up of 14 amino acids. The V and J ends lost 4 bases and 6 bases, in that order; junction bases with no gene match: 4. The covered CDR3 bases are TGTGCCAGCAGCTCAGGCGGGAGGGCCAATGAG. This sequence encodes CASSSGGRANE. The entire CDR3 sequence reads CASSSGGRANEQFF.

With regard to this clone: The CDR3 is cut off 3 residues early in the read; its end comes from the germline J gene. The gene calls are TRBV19 and TRBJ1-5; D unresolved. The CDR3 sequence is 13 residues long. Germline-derived CDR1 and CDR2 are LNHDA and SQIVND (reference sequence). The germline V and J ends were trimmed by 2 bases and 7 bases, with 9 bases remaining between them. The chain's CDR3 is CASSITWQQPQHF. CDR3 DNA (partial): TGTGCCAGTAGTATAACGTGGCAGCAGCCC.

On this clone itself: Sequencing ends 3 residues short of the CDR3 end; the germline J gene provides the rest. This sequence joins TRBV2 and TRBJ2-5; D gene unclear. Germline lookup yields CDR1 SNHLY and CDR2 FYNNEI. The CDR3 has 11 residues. Trimming shortened V by 7 bases and J by 5 bases, and 8 bases separated the two germline ends. CDR3 DNA, as far as it was read: TGTGCCAGCATTTTAGAGGAGACC. The encoded protein is CASILEET. The whole CDR3 region reads CASILEETQYF.

Notes on this clone: The read falls 3 residues short of the CDR3 end, and the missing part is taken from the germline J gene. The chain recombines TRBV5-6 with TRBJ2-3; D is undetermined. The CDR3 contains 12 residues. The germline V gene has CDR1 SGHDT and CDR2 YYEEEE. CDR3 loop: CASSLWQLTQYF. Incomplete CDR3 DNA: TGTGCCAGCAGCTTGTGGCAATTAACG.

A word on this clone: The read stops 3 residues short of the end of the CDR3; the missing end is completed from the germline J gene. This chain links TRBV18 with TRBJ1-1; D ambiguous. The CDR3 contains 13 residues. The V gene lost 3 bases and the J gene lost 0 bases, with 5 bases spanning the gap. The germline V gene has CDR1 KGHSH and CDR2 LQKENI. CDR3 DNA (partial): TGTGCCAGCTCACCCGACTTGAACACTGAA. Its translation is CASSPDLNTE. The full CDR3 is CASSPDLNTEAFF. Looking up the rest from reference TRBV18 and TRBJ1-1 gives the full variable domain: NAGVMQNPRHLVRRRGQEARLRCSPMKGHSHVYWYRQLPEEGLKFMVYLQKENIIDESGMPKERFSAEFPKEGPSILRIQQVVRGDSAAYFCASSPDLNTEAFFGQGTRLTVV.

As regards this clone: From the germline J gene comes the end of the CDR3, since the read stops 3 residues before it. V is TRBV30 and J is TRBJ2-3; 9 bases agree with TRBD1. Germline values: CDR1 GTSNPN, CDR2 SVGIG (reference sequence). This CDR3 is 14 amino acids long. The CDR3 bases that were read are TGTGCCTGGGCCGGGACAGGGCGGGGAGAGGCG. Residues: CAWAGTGRGEA. The whole CDR3 reads CAWAGTGRGEAQYF.

Of note for this clone: The read stops 3 residues short of the end of the CDR3; the missing end is completed from the germline J gene. The rearrangement links TRBV19 to TRBJ2-1, with unresolved D. V lost 9 bases and J lost 7, with 13 bases in between. This CDR3 contains 12 residues. Germline loops: CDR1 LNHDA, CDR2 SQIVND (reference sequence). The CDR3 region is CASSMSVNEQFF. CDR3 bases read: TGTGCCAGCTCTATGAGTGTGAATGAG. Combining the CDR3 with reference TRBV19 and TRBJ2-1 gives the whole variable domain DGGITQSPKYLFRKEGQNVTLSCEQNLNHDAMYWYRQDPGQGLRLIYYSQIVNDFQKGDIAEGYSVSREKKESFPLTVTSAQKNPTAFYLCASSMSVNEQFFGPGTRLTVL.

Notes on this clone: The sequenced fragment ends 3 residues before the CDR3 boundary, so the rest is inferred from the germline J gene. The chain uses TRBV5-6 and TRBJ1-1, with TRBD1 matching 10 bases. The junction had 8 bases not matched to a gene; V was cut back by 4 bases and J by 5 bases. The germline V gene has CDR1 SGHDT and CDR2 YYEEEE. The CDR3 spans 15 residues. The CDR3 loop reads CASSGGGQGGTEAFF. The CDR3 bases that were read are TGTGCCAGCAGCGGGGGAGGACAGGGGGGTACTGAA.

For this clone: The read gets to within 3 residues of the CDR3 end, and the germline J gene fills in the rest. V gene TRBV20-1 combines with J gene TRBJ2-4; possibly TRBD2 for D (5 bases). The length of the CDR3 is 16 residues. CDR1 is DFQATT and CDR2 is SNEGSKA in the germline V gene (reference sequence). Trimming shortened V by 0 bases and J by 3 bases, and 15 bases separated the two germline ends. The CDR3 bases that were read are TGCAGTGCTAGAGATCAGAGTAGCGCCGGCAAAAACATT. Translated, it gives CSARDQSSAGKNI. The CDR3 in full is CSARDQSSAGKNIQYF.

Notes on this clone: The CDR3 end is not reached by the read, which stops 3 residues before it; the germline J gene fills it in. This sequence joins TRBV20-1 and TRBJ2-5; D is possibly TRBD1 or TRBD2 (11 bases each). The CDR3 length is 19 residues. V was trimmed by 4 bases and J by 4 bases, leaving 31 bases between them. Germline values: CDR1 DFQATT, CDR2 SNEGSKA (reference sequence). CDR3 sequence reads: CSAIGQGALLAGARETQYF. The DNA read from the CDR3 is TGCAGTGCTATCGGACAGGGGGCTCTACTAGCGGGAGCTCGAGAGACC.

A remark on this clone: The sequenced fragment ends 3 residues before the CDR3 boundary, so the rest is inferred from the germline J gene. The J gene is TRBJ2-5, the V gene TRBV5-1, with 10 bases matching TRBD2. Looked up from germline, CDR1 is SGHRS and CDR2 is YFSETQ. Losses at the gene ends were 0 bases for V and 3 bases for J; bases not matched to a gene: 8. This CDR3 spans 17 amino acids. The CDR3 bases that were read are TGCGCCAGCAGCTTGGGGTCTAGCGGGAGCGCCAAAGAGACC. Translated: CASSLGSSGSAKET. The entire CDR3 sequence reads CASSLGSSGSAKETQYF.